One T cell receptor beta chain is described in this entry. Its matching antigen is unknown. As processed by the authors: Productive clonotypes were detectable down to 2.59 x 10-5 frequency. This table comes from immunoSEQ multiplex PCR, and its TCRdb copy is limited to in-frame clones, with some not included. D and trimming come from the DNA, and the V and J calls and clone size come from that table. The sample contains around 34,000 clones, around four fifths of which appear only once. This record belongs to a study of STAT5B mutations in CD4+ large granular lymphocyte leukemia. Overall study findings and caveats: 8/27 top patient clones versus 2/35 control clones were TRBV06-family. Without putative leukemic clones, patient CD4-sorted repertoires remained more clonal than healthy CD4+ repertoires.

V was shortened by 3 bases and J by 1 base, with 10 bases between the two germline ends. CDR1 MNHEY and CDR2 SMNVEV come from the germline V gene (reference sequence). The CDR3 extends over 14 amino acids. Sequenced: CD4+ T cells from blood buffy coats. The sequence was collected from a human donor in good health. The chain employs TRBV27 and TRBJ2-7; the D gene is possibly TRBD1 (6 bases). CDR3 in DNA: TGTGCCAGCAGTTTGGGGCAGGGGTCCTACGAGCAGTACTTC. It translates to CASSLGQGSYEQYF.